This T cell receptor (beta chain) was recorded in a study of blood T cell repertoires in COVID-19. Study in general: COVID-19 samples collected from the United States, Italy and Spain covered acute and convalescent phases. Sample material is recorded as cDNA or gDNA derived from T cells, B-cell-depleted T cells, or PBMCs.

The CDR3 is made up of 12 amino acids. V dropped 6 bases and J dropped 10; count of bases not matched to a gene: 7. CDR1 is SNHLY, CDR2 FYNNEI, per germline. In the study's own analysis: The authors estimated nucleated cell counts from reference gene primer amplification. Clones were sequenced by immunoSEQ multiplex PCR, and TCRdb holds only the in-frame ones, with some missing. The DNA was the basis for D and trimming; V, J and clone size are from that table. The sample has roughly 120,000 clones; roughly 83% are singletons. The chain carries TRBV2 and TRBJ2-3; the match to TRBD1 covers 7 bases. Material: peripheral blood. The TCR comes from a man aged 25 to 40 with acute or convalescent COVID-19. CDR3 sequence (DNA): TGTGCCAGCAGCCTGGACAGGCTGGCGCAGTATTTT. Amino acids: CASSLDRLAQYF.